A selection of T cell receptor beta chains follows, all from one sample in a study of T cell responses to AZD1222 COVID-19 vaccine. Some clones are missing from TCRdb's copy, which holds only in-frame ones; the method was immunoSEQ multiplex PCR. Seen here are more than 110,000 clones, roughly 88% observed once, and the top ten hold roughly 3.8%. The specimen comprised peripheral blood, sampled on day 0 of AZD1222 vaccination. Receptors were obtained from an adult in good health. The CDR3 runs from the conserved cysteine through the conserved F or W. D genes are given only for firm matches. Clone size is stated in some rows and not others, as once, few, many or a class when expanded.

V gene	J gene	clone size	D gene	CDR3 protein	CDR3 DNA
TRBV15	TRBJ1-2	many	TRBD1	CATSSRRTGDGYTF	TGTGCCACCAGCAGTAGAAGGACAGGGGATGGCTACACCTTC
TRBV19	TRBJ1-4	.	.	CASTPGMGNEKLFF	TGTGCCAGTACCCCGGGTATGGGCAATGAAAAACTGTTTTTT
TRBV6-2/TRBV6-3	TRBJ2-2	.	TRBD2	CASSRPSGNTGELFF	TGTGCCAGCAGTCGACCTAGCGGTAACACCGGGGAGCTGTTTTTT
TRBV25-1	TRBJ1-1	.	.	CASSSTGNTEAFF	TGTGCCAGCAGTTCGACAGGAAACACTGAAGCTTTCTTT
TRBV11-3	TRBJ2-1	.	TRBD2	CASSRTRGGEQFF	TGTGCCAGCAGTCGGACTAGAGGTGGTGAGCAGTTCTTC
TRBV19	TRBJ2-2	.	.	CASSRDINTGELFF	TGTGCCAGTAGTAGGGACATCAACACCGGGGAGCTGTTTTTT
TRBV6-5	TRBJ1-3	.	.	CASRAGGSGNTIYF	TGTGCCAGCAGGGCGGGGGGCTCTGGAAACACCATATATTTT
TRBV11-2	TRBJ1-1	.	.	CASSLVRGPTARAFF	TGTGCCAGCAGCTTAGTAAGGGGCCCTACGGCCAGGGCTTTCTTT
TRBV10-1	TRBJ1-4	few	TRBD1	CASSEGQGDEKLFF	TGCGCCAGCAGTGAAGGACAGGGTGATGAAAAACTGTTTTTT
TRBV27	TRBJ2-7	.	TRBD1	CASSLGQGGVYEQYF	TGTGCCAGCAGTCTAGGACAGGGGGGGGTCTACGAGCAGTACTTC
TRBV6-5	TRBJ1-6	.	.	CASSYSGTSYNSPLHF	TGTGCCAGCAGTTACTCGGGGACCTCCTATAATTCACCCCTCCACTTT
TRBV21-1	TRBJ1-2	.	.	CASSKCVPPGAYGYTF	TGTGCCAGCAGCAAATGTGTTCCCCCAGGGGCCTATGGCTACACCTTC
TRBV20-1	TRBJ2-7	.	.	CSTVYYEQYF	TGCAGTACCGTCTACTACGAGCAGTACTTC
TRBV30	TRBJ2-1	.	.	CAWQDLRSYNEQFF	TGTGCCTGGCAAGACCTCAGGTCCTACAATGAGCAGTTCTTC
TRBV4-2	TRBJ2-7	.	TRBD1	CASSQGAYRGFYEQYF	TGTGCCAGCAGCCAAGGGGCTTACAGGGGTTTCTACGAGCAGTACTTC
TRBV6-1	TRBJ2-7	.	.	CASSETGWGEQYF	TGTGCCAGCAGTGAAACAGGGTGGGGCGAGCAGTACTTC
TRBV5-1	TRBJ1-6	.	.	CASSYNLNRGSNSPLHF	TGCGCCAGCAGCTATAACCTCAATCGGGGAAGTAATTCACCCCTCCACTTT
TRBV4-3	TRBJ1-1	.	.	CASSQNWGNTEAFF	TGCGCCAGCAGCCAGAACTGGGGAAACACTGAAGCTTTCTTT
TRBV19	TRBJ1-1	.	.	CASSMGRAPTEAFF	TGTGCCAGTAGTATGGGAAGGGCGCCAACTGAAGCTTTCTTT
TRBV28	TRBJ1-1	.	TRBD1	CASSPGQGSYTEAFF	TGTGCCAGCAGCCCCGGACAGGGGAGTTACACTGAAGCTTTCTTT
TRBV18	TRBJ1-1	few	.	CASSEGITMNTEAFF	TGTGCCAGCTCAGAGGGCATCACCATGAACACTGAAGCTTTCTTT
TRBV25-1	TRBJ2-1	.	.	CASETGINNEQFF	TGTGCCAGCGAAACCGGGATTAACAATGAGCAGTTCTTC
TRBV5-1	TRBJ1-1	once	.	CASSGGGRTEAFF	TGCGCCAGCAGCGGGGGTGGTCGCACTGAAGCTTTCTTT
TRBV4-2	TRBJ2-4	.	TRBD1	CASSQDGQGVNIQYF	TGTGCCAGCAGCCAAGACGGCCAGGGGGTAAACATTCAGTACTTC
TRBV6-5	TRBJ1-2	.	.	CASSYSPEYGYTF	TGTGCCAGCAGTTACTCTCCCGAGTATGGCTACACCTTC
TRBV30	TRBJ1-1	.	.	CAWSVGRGTFEYTEAFF	TGTGCCTGGAGTGTAGGGAGGGGGACCTTCGAGTACACTGAAGCTTTCTTT
TRBV28	TRBJ2-7	.	TRBD2	CASSPSGTSGRIYEQYF	TGTGCCAGCAGTCCCTCCGGGACTAGCGGGAGGATCTACGAGCAGTACTTC
TRBV4-2	TRBJ1-4	.	.	CASSPGGEKLFF	TGTGCCAGCAGCCCCGGGGGGGAAAAACTGTTTTTT
TRBV3-1/TRBV3-2	TRBJ1-6	once	.	CASSIQGSPLHF	TGTGCCAGCAGCATCCAAGGGTCACCCCTCCACTTT
TRBV10-3	TRBJ1-1	once	.	CAIRRGNTEAFF	TGTGCCATCAGGAGGGGGAACACTGAAGCTTTCTTT
TRBV28	TRBJ2-2	.	.	CASSLGQVGELFF	TGTGCCAGCAGTTTAGGGCAGGTCGGGGAGCTGTTTTTT
TRBV10-3	TRBJ2-7	.	TRBD2	CAISDLQATSGRAYEQYF	TGTGCCATCAGTGACCTCCAGGCGACTAGCGGGAGGGCCTACGAGCAGTACTTC
TRBV19	TRBJ1-2	.	TRBD1	CASSQNRDSNYGYTF	TGTGCCAGTAGCCAAAACCGGGACAGTAACTATGGCTACACCTTC
TRBV7-8	TRBJ2-1	.	TRBD2	CASSPGLETYNEQFF	TGTGCCAGCAGCCCAGGACTAGAGACCTACAATGAGCAGTTCTTC
TRBV27	TRBJ2-7	.	.	CASSSRESPGRDYEQYF	TGTGCCAGCAGTTCCAGAGAATCACCGGGACGGGACTACGAGCAGTACTTC
TRBV6-5	TRBJ2-1	.	.	CASRLARGREQFF	TGTGCCAGCAGACTCGCTAGGGGACGGGAGCAGTTCTTC
TRBV7-2	TRBJ1-2	few	.	CASSPGRITGYTF	TGTGCCAGCAGCCCGGGACGGATAACTGGCTACACCTTC
TRBV6-5	TRBJ2-1	.	.	CASSYSTGARDEQFF	TGTGCCAGCAGTTACTCTACCGGGGCCCGGGACGAGCAGTTCTTC
TRBV6-5	TRBJ2-2	.	.	CASSLGSGELFF	TGTGCCAGCAGTCTCGGGTCCGGGGAGCTGTTTTTT
TRBV3-1/TRBV3-2	TRBJ2-7	.	TRBD2	CASSQLAGEFSYEQYF	TGTGCCAGCAGCCAACTAGCGGGAGAATTCTCCTACGAGCAGTACTTC
TRBV10-3	TRBJ1-2	once	.	CAISPEGDGYTF	TGTGCCATCAGTCCCGAAGGGGATGGCTACACCTTC
TRBV7-6	TRBJ2-1	.	TRBD2	CASRTLAGGSGEQFF	TGTGCCAGCAGAACACTAGCGGGAGGGTCCGGTGAGCAGTTCTTC
TRBV30	TRBJ2-1	few	TRBD2	CAWSLEREFLEYDEQFF	TGTGCCTGGAGTCTAGAGCGGGAGTTCCTTGAGTACGATGAGCAGTTCTTC
TRBV6-5	TRBJ2-7	.	TRBD2	CASSYGSGRSSYEQYF	TGTGCCAGCAGTTACGGTAGCGGGAGGTCCTCCTACGAGCAGTACTTC
TRBV30	TRBJ2-5	.	.	CAWSRTLGETQYF	TGTGCCTGGAGTAGGACCCTTGGAGAGACCCAGTACTTC
TRBV7-9	TRBJ1-2	.	.	CASSLFLRGCTF	TGTGCCAGCAGCTTATTTTTGCGTGGCTGCACCTTC
TRBV21-1	TRBJ2-7	.	.	CASKWEGDYEQYF	TGTGCCAGCAAGTGGGAAGGAGACTACGAGCAGTACTTC
TRBV27	TRBJ2-7	once	.	CASSFRQSSYEQYF	TGTGCCAGCAGTTTCCGACAGAGCTCCTACGAGCAGTACTTC